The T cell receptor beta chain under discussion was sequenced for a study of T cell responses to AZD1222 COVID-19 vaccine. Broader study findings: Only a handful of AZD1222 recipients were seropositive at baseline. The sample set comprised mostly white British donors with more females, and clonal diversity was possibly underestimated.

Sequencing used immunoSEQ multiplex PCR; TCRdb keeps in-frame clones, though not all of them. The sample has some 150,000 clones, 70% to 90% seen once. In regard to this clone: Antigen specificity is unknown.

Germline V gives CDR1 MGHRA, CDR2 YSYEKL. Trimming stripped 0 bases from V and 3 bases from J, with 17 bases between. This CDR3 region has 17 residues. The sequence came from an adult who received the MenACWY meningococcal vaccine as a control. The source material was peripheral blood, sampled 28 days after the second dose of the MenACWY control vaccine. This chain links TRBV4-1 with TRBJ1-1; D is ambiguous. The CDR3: CASSQDSLRRDDTEAFF. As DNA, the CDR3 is TGCGCCAGCAGCCAAGATAGTCTCCGGAGGGATGACACTGAAGCTTTCTTT.